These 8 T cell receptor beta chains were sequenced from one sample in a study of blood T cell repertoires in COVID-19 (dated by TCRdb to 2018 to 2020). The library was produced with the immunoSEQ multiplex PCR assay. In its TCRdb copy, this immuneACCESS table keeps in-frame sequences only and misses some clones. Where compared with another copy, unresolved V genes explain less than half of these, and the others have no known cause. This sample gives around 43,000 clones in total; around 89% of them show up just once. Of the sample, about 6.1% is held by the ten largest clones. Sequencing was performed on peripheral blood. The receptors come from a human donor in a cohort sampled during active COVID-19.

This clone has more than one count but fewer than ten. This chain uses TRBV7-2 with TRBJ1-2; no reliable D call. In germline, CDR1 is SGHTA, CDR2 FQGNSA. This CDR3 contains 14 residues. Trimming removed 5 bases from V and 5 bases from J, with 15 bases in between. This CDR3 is CASSTDLGPYGYTF. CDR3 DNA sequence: TGTGCCAGCAGCACTGACCTAGGCCCTTATGGCTACACCTTC. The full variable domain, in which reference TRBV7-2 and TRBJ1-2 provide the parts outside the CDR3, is GAGVSQSPSNKVTEKGKDVELRCDPISGHTALYWYRQSLGQGLEFLIYFQGNSAPDKSGLPSDRFSAERTGGSVSTLTIQRTQQEDSAVYLCASSTDLGPYGYTFGSGTRLTVV.

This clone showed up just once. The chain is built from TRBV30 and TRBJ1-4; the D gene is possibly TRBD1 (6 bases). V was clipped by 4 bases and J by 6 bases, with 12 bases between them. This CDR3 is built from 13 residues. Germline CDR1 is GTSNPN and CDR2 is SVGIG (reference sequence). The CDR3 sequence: CAWKGTPDEKLFF. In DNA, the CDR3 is TGTGCCTGGAAAGGGACACCCGATGAAAAACTGTTTTTT.

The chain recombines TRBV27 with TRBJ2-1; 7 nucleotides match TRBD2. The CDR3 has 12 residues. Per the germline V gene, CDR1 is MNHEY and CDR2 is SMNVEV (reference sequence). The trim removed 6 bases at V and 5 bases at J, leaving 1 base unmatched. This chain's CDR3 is CASSGLDNEQFF. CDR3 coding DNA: TGTGCCAGCAGCGGACTAGACAATGAGCAGTTCTTC.

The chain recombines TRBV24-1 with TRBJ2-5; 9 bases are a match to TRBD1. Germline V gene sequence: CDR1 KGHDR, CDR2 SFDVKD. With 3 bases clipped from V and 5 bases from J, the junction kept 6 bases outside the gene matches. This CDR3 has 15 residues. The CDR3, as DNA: TGTGCCACCAGTGATGTAACAGGGGGCAAGGAGACCCAGTACTTC. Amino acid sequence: CATSDVTGGKETQYF.

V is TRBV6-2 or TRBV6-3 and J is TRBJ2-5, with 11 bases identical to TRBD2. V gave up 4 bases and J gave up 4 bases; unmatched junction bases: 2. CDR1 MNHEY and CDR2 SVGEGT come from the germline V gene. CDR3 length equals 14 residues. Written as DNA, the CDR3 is TGTGCCAGCAGTTTAGCGGGGGGGCGAGAGACCCAGTACTTC. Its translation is CASSLAGGRETQYF.

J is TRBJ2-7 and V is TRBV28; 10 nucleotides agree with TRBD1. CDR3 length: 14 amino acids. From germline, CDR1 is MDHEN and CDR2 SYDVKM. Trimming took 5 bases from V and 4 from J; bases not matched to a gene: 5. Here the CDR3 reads CASSRQGALYEQYF. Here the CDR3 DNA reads TGTGCCAGCAGTCGACAGGGGGCACTTTACGAGCAGTACTTC.

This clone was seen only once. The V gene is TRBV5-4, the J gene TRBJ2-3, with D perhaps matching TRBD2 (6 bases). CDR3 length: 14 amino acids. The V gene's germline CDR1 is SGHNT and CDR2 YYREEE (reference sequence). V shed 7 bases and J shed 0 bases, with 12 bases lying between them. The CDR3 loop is CASAGGWSTDTQYF. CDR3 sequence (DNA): TGTGCCAGCGCTGGAGGGTGGAGCACAGATACGCAGTATTTT.

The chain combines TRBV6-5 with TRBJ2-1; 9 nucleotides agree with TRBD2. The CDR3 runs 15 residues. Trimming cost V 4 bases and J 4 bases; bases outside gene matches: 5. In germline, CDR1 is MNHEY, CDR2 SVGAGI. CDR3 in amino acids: CASSLQRGVYNEQFF. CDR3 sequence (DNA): TGTGCCAGCAGTTTACAGCGGGGGGTTTACAATGAGCAGTTCTTC.